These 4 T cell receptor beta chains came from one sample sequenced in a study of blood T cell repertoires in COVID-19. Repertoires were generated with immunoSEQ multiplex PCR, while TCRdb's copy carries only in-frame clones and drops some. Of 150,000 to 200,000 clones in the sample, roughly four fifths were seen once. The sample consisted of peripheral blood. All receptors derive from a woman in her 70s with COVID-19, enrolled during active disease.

CDR3 in amino acids: CASEGQMNTGELFF. The CDR3 DNA reads as TGTGCCAGCGAGGGACAGATGAACACCGGGGAGCTGTTTTTT. This chain uses TRBV18 with TRBJ2-2, with TRBD1 identical over 7 bases. J lost 1 base, V lost 8 bases, and 4 bases had no gene match. CDR1 and CDR2 (germline): KGHSH, LQKENI. The CDR3 contains 14 residues.

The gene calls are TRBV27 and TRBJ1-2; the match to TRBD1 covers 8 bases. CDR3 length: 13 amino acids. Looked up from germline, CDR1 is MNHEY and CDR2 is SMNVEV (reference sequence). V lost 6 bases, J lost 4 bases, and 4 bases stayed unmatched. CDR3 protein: CASRRTGIYGYTF. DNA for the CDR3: TGTGCCAGCAGAAGGACAGGGATCTATGGCTACACCTTC.

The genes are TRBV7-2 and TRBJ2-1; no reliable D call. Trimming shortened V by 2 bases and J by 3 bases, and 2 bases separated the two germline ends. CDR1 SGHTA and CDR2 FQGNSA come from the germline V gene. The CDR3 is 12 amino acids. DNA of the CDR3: TGTGCCAGCAGCTTACGCTACAATGAGCAGTTCTTC. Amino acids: CASSLRYNEQFF.

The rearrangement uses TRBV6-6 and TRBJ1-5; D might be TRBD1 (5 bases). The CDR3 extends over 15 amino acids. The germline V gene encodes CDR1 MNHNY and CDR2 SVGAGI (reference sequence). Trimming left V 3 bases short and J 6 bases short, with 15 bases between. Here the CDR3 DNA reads TGTGCCAGCAGTTATCTGGACAATACAATTCAGCCCCAGCATTTT. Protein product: CASSYLDNTIQPQHF.